The 25 T cell receptor beta chains below come from one sample, sequenced in a study of T cell repertoires in cytomegalovirus infection. Their cognate antigens are unknown. TCRdb reprocessed the reads via MiXCR and lists one record per CDR3 protein. Of more than 50,000 distinct CDR3 sequences listed, about 33% are singletons. Sequences were obtained from PBMCs, sequenced either directly or after in vitro stimulation (not recorded which). These receptors were taken from a human donor in good health (CMV status not recorded). Some clones in this sample may be carry-over from other donors' samples.

The chain has TRBV27 and TRBJ2-5, with D perhaps matching TRBD1 or TRBD2 (5 bases each). This CDR3 comprises 13 residues. CDR1 is MNHEY and CDR2 is SMNVEV in the germline V gene (reference sequence). V lost 6 bases and J lost 6, with 14 bases in between. In DNA form, the CDR3 reads TGTGCCAGCAGCCCCGGGTGGGGGAAGACCCAGTACTTC. Amino acid sequence: CASSPGWGKTQYF.

The V gene is TRBV19, the J gene TRBJ2-1; no firm D call. The CDR3 totals 15 residues. Germline V gene lookup returns CDR1 LNHDA and CDR2 SQIVND (reference sequence). V lost 3 bases to trimming and J lost 0 bases, with 9 bases between them. CDR3 coding DNA: TGTGCCAGTAGTATGACCCTCTCCTCCTACAATGAGCAGTTCTTC. It specifies CASSMTLSSYNEQFF.

The rearrangement joins TRBV7-9 to TRBJ2-3, with 10 bases identical to TRBD2. The CDR3 totals 17 residues. Germline V gives CDR1 SEHNR, CDR2 FQNEAQ (reference sequence). J gave up 8 bases and V 1 base, and 12 bases lay outside the gene matches. CDR3 DNA: TGTGCCAGCAGCTTAGAAGTTAGCGGGGGGTCAGGGTCTACGCAGTATTTT. This translates into CASSLEVSGGSGSTQYF.

This clonotype came up a few times. This chain links TRBV28 with TRBJ2-3; D possibly corresponds to TRBD1 (5 bases). Deletions cut 2 bases from V and 3 bases from J, with 15 bases between. The CDR3 length is 16 residues. Germline CDR1 reads MDHEN; CDR2 reads SYDVKM. CDR3 sequence: CASSLGTGRRTDTQYF. Written as DNA, the CDR3 is TGTGCCAGCAGTTTAGGTACAGGCAGGCGTACAGATACGCAGTATTTT.

The V call is TRBV6-5, the J call TRBJ2-3; 11 nucleotides line up with TRBD2. The CDR3 extends over 15 amino acids. Trimming took 5 bases from V and 5 from J; bases not matched to a gene: 6. Germline assignment: CDR1 MNHEY and CDR2 SVGAGI. DNA of the CDR3: TGTGCCAGCAGTGCCACTAGCGGGAGTAGAGATACGCAGTATTTT. Translating gives CASSATSGSRDTQYF.

V is TRBV19 and J is TRBJ1-6; D is ambiguous. This CDR3 is built from 14 residues. CDR1 is LNHDA, CDR2 SQIVND, per germline (reference sequence). Trimming cost V 0 bases and J 8 bases, with 8 bases left between them. Written as DNA, the CDR3 is TGTGCCAGTAGTATAGATCCCCAGCATTCACCCCTCCACTTT. The encoded protein is CASSIDPQHSPLHF.

V is TRBV7-2 and J is TRBJ2-5, with D unresolved. CDR1 is SGHTA and CDR2 is FQGNSA in the germline V gene. The CDR3 contains 14 residues. The V and J ends lost 5 bases and 5 bases respectively, with 15 bases between them. The CDR3 DNA reads as TGTGCCAGCAGCCGGCCTGAACGGCGGGAGACCCAGTACTTC. Protein: CASSRPERRETQYF.

The chain joins TRBV6-1 to TRBJ2-1; possible D gene TRBD2, 6 bases. Trimming removed 7 bases at V and 0 bases at J, with 16 bases between. There are 16 residues in the CDR3. Germline CDR1 is MNHNS and CDR2 is SASEGT. The CDR3 protein is CASTSGLFGSYNEQFF. For the CDR3, the DNA is TGTGCCAGCACCTCGGGACTTTTTGGCTCCTACAATGAGCAGTTCTTC.

V usage is TRBV10-3 and J usage is TRBJ2-2; 7 bases fit TRBD2. V shed 6 bases, J shed 4 bases, and the junction held 5 bases outside the gene matches. The CDR3 is made up of 14 amino acids. The germline V gene encodes CDR1 ENHRY and CDR2 SYGVKD. The CDR3 DNA reads TGTGCCATCAGGGGCGGGAGCACCACCGGGGAGCTGTTTTTT. The encoded protein is CAIRGGSTTGELFF.

The count of this clonotype is one. V gene TRBV6-6 combines with J gene TRBJ1-5, with TRBD1 matching over 8 bases. The CDR3 contains 14 residues. Germline V gives CDR1 MNHNY, CDR2 SVGAGI (reference sequence). Losses at the gene ends were 5 bases for V and 3 bases for J; bases not matched to a gene: 3. Here the CDR3 DNA reads TGTGCCAGCAGTAAGGACAGGGCCAATCAGCCCCAGCATTTT. It translates to CASSKDRANQPQHF.

The rearrangement joins TRBV12-3 or TRBV12-4 to TRBJ2-1; the D is unclear. This CDR3 has 13 amino acids. The V end lost 5 bases, the J end lost 3 bases, and 8 bases lay between the germline ends. The CDR3 loop reads CASSTQDYNEQFF. In DNA form, the CDR3 reads TGTGCCAGCAGTACCCAAGACTACAATGAGCAGTTCTTC.

V gene TRBV12-3 or TRBV12-4 combines with J gene TRBJ1-2, with D tentatively TRBD1 (5 bases). The CDR3 is 12 amino acids. Trimming took 5 bases from V and 6 from J, leaving 10 bases between them. CDR3 in DNA: TGTGCCAGCAGTGTTGGGACGGATGGCTACACCTTC. Amino acids: CASSVGTDGYTF.

J is TRBJ1-2 and V is TRBV7-2; D is undetermined. V gave up 2 bases and J gave up 2 bases, with 6 bases separating them. Germline V gene lookup returns CDR1 SGHTA and CDR2 FQGNSA. The CDR3 runs to 13 residues. CDR3 region: CASSLRGNYGYTF. The DNA for the CDR3 is TGTGCCAGCAGCTTACGTGGGAACTATGGCTACACCTTC. The full variable domain, rest sourced from reference TRBV7-2 and TRBJ1-2, is GAGVSQSPSNKVTEKGKDVELRCDPISGHTALYWYRQSLGQGLEFLIYFQGNSAPDKSGLPSDRFSAERTGGSVSTLTIQRTQQEDSAVYLCASSLRGNYGYTFGSGTRLTVV.

This clonotype occurred a few times. J is TRBJ2-1 and V is TRBV5-5; the D gene is possibly TRBD2 (6 bases). Between the trimmed V and J ends, which lost 5 bases and 9 bases, there was a span of 12 bases. The CDR3 loop spans 12 amino acids. Germline loops: CDR1 SGHKS, CDR2 YYEKEE (reference sequence). Here the CDR3 reads CASSLPSVEQFF. The CDR3 bases are TGTGCCAGCAGTCTACCTAGCGTTGAGCAGTTCTTC.

This chain uses TRBV2 with TRBJ1-2, with no clear D. Germline V CDR1 and CDR2: SNHLY, FYNNEI. Deletions cut 4 bases from V and 8 bases from J, with 17 bases between. The CDR3 has 14 amino acids. CDR3 in amino acids: CASSGGTALLGYTF. DNA of the CDR3: TGTGCCAGCAGTGGGGGAACAGCCCTTTTGGGCTACACCTTC. Combining the CDR3 with reference TRBV2 and TRBJ1-2 gives the whole variable domain EPEVTQTPSHQVTQMGQEVILRCVPISNHLYFYWYRQILGQKVEFLVSFYNNEISEKSEIFDDQFSVERPDGSNFTLKIRSTKLEDSAMYFCASSGGTALLGYTFGSGTRLTVV.

This clonotype was seen a few times. The genes are TRBV6-1 and TRBJ1-2, with 10 bases lining up with TRBD1. With V trimmed by 7 bases and J by 3 bases, 11 bases remained unmatched. CDR3 length: 16 residues. CDR1 MNHNS and CDR2 SASEGT come from the germline V gene. The CDR3 is CASTYYGTGVDYGYTF. Written as DNA, the CDR3 is TGTGCCAGCACCTACTACGGGACAGGGGTAGACTATGGCTACACCTTC.

With regard to this clonotype: A much larger clone is a single base away; this may be a read error. The V call is TRBV7-2, the J call TRBJ1-5; no clear D. Germline lookup yields CDR1 SGHTA and CDR2 FQGNSA. V was clipped by 2 bases and J by 5 bases, with 7 bases between them. There are 13 residues in the CDR3. In DNA, the CDR3 is TGTGCCAGCAGCTTATGTGGGCATCAGCCCCAGCATTTT. Residues: CASSLCGHQPQHF.

Only a few counts were recorded for this clonotype. The J gene is TRBJ2-3, the V gene TRBV6-5, with D hard to call. Germline assignment: CDR1 MNHEY and CDR2 SVGAGI. CDR3 size: 15 residues. With 4 bases removed from V and 6 bases from J, the gap between germline ends came to 17 bases. As DNA, the CDR3 is TGTGCCAGCAGTTCGGATCTAAGGATGGTGGATACGCAGTATTTT. Amino acids: CASSSDLRMVDTQYF.

The chain has TRBV2 and TRBJ2-1; 7 bases agree with TRBD1. The V gene end was trimmed by 2 bases and the J gene end by 6 bases; junction bases not matched to a gene: 16. The CDR3 covers 18 residues. The V gene's germline CDR1 is SNHLY and CDR2 FYNNEI. The DNA of the CDR3 is TGTGCCAGCAGTGAAATAGTCGGCAGGGGGTCCGTTGGCAATGAGCAGTTCTTC. It specifies CASSEIVGRGSVGNEQFF.

This clonotype was seen repeatedly, ten times or more. The CDR3 DNA is TGTGCCAGCAGCTGGCGGGACAGCCTCTATGGCTACACCTTC. Translation: CASSWRDSLYGYTF. This chain uses TRBV7-2 with TRBJ1-2, with 7 bases aligning to TRBD1. V trimming: 4 bases; J trimming: 4 bases; junction bases outside the gene matches: 6. Per the germline V gene, CDR1 is SGHTA and CDR2 is FQGNSA. The CDR3 extends over 14 amino acids. Using reference TRBV7-2 and TRBJ1-2 for the parts outside the CDR3, the full variable domain is GAGVSQSPSNKVTEKGKDVELRCDPISGHTALYWYRQSLGQGLEFLIYFQGNSAPDKSGLPSDRFSAERTGGSVSTLTIQRTQQEDSAVYLCASSWRDSLYGYTFGSGTRLTVV.

The chain joins TRBV12-3 or TRBV12-4 to TRBJ1-4; the match to TRBD1 covers 8 bases. The CDR3 totals 14 residues. The V and J ends lost 5 bases and 8 bases, in that order; junction bases with no gene match: 7. CDR3 in amino acids: CASSLTGVREKLFF. The DNA of the CDR3 is TGTGCCAGCAGTCTGACAGGGGTTCGGGAAAAACTGTTTTTT.

The rearrangement links TRBV20-1 to TRBJ2-7; D is perhaps TRBD1 or TRBD2 (5 bases each). This CDR3 contains 15 residues. With 4 bases removed from V and 3 bases from J, the gap between germline ends came to 19 bases. Germline V gene sequence: CDR1 DFQATT, CDR2 SNEGSKA (reference sequence). The CDR3 sequence is CSAITGARGFYEQYF. The CDR3 DNA follows: TGCAGTGCTATCACTGGGGCTCGGGGCTTCTACGAGCAGTACTTC.

As for this clonotype: Being one base from a much bigger clone, this may be a read error. The chain employs TRBV7-6 and TRBJ1-1, with TRBD1 identical over 7 bases. Germline assignment: CDR1 SGHVS and CDR2 FNYEAQ. This CDR3 has 13 amino acids. The CDR3 region is CASSSGQGDEGIF. The CDR3 nucleotides are TGTGCCAGCAGCTCGGGCCAGGGGGACGAGGGGATCTTT.

There are many counts of this clonotype. The chain uses TRBV4-1 and TRBJ2-1, with D possibly TRBD2 on 6 matching bases. This CDR3 has 17 amino acids. Germline V gene lookup returns CDR1 MGHRA and CDR2 YSYEKL. Trimming removed 3 bases from V and 1 base from J, with 16 bases in between. CDR3 sequence: CASSQTLGDLSYNEQFF. The DNA for the CDR3 is TGCGCCAGCAGCCAGACCCTCGGGGACTTGTCCTACAATGAGCAGTTCTTC.

This clonotype was picked up a small number of times. The chain uses TRBV7-2 and TRBJ2-3; TRBD2 agrees at 7 bases. The length of the CDR3 is 16 residues. In germline, CDR1 is SGHTA, CDR2 FQGNSA. After removal of 4 bases from V and 0 bases from J, the junction contained 7 bases not matched to a gene. The CDR3, as DNA: TGTGCCAGCAGCTGGGGGACTACCGGCAGCACAGATACGCAGTATTTT. As protein: CASSWGTTGSTDTQYF.